The 27 T cell receptor beta chains below come from one sample, sequenced in a study of radiation and T cells in renal cell carcinoma. TCRdb's copy holds only in-frame clones and misses some; the assay was immunoSEQ multiplex PCR. The repertoire holds about 150,000 clones, with 87% as singletons. Time point denoted: blood 2 weeks post-SBRT. Treatment given: 15 Gy SBRT to primary tumor, nephrectomy 4 weeks later. The specimen was blood, collected from a patient whose treatment included radiotherapy and nephrectomy. These TCRs come from a woman in her 50s with renal cell carcinoma.

The chain has TRBV5-6 and TRBJ1-1, with 7 bases identical to TRBD1. Germline V CDR1 and CDR2: SGHDT, YYEEEE. CDR3 length: 13 amino acids. V shed 5 bases, J shed 4 bases, and the junction held 5 bases outside the gene matches. The CDR3 spells CASRRPGGTEAFF. In DNA form, the CDR3 reads TGTGCCAGCAGGCGCCCAGGGGGCACTGAAGCTTTCTTT.

CDR3 bases: TGTGCCAGTAGTATCGGCGGAACCTCCTACAATGAGCAGTTCTTC. Translated, it gives CASSIGGTSYNEQFF. The chain carries TRBV19 and TRBJ2-1; no definite D call. V shed 3 bases and J shed 0 bases, with 9 bases lying between them. The germline CDR1 and CDR2 sequences are LNHDA and SQIVND (reference sequence). CDR3 length: 15 residues.

A single count supports this clone. The genes are TRBV14 and TRBJ1-2; possible D gene TRBD1, 5 bases. The V and J ends lost 0 bases and 2 bases respectively, with 10 bases between them. The CDR3 extends over 15 amino acids. Germline V gives CDR1 SGHDN, CDR2 FVKESK. CDR3: CASSQEPGTNYGYTF. CDR3 DNA: TGTGCCAGCAGCCAAGAGCCAGGGACCAACTATGGCTACACCTTC.

The chain carries TRBV9 and TRBJ2-7, with a possible D match to TRBD2 (6 bases). V gave up 3 bases and J gave up 3 bases, with 16 bases separating them. CDR3 length equals 15 residues. Germline-derived CDR1 and CDR2 are SGDLS and YYNGEE. CDR3 in amino acids: CASSESGGARYEQYF. Here the CDR3 DNA reads TGTGCCAGCAGCGAATCTGGCGGGGCTCGCTACGAGCAGTACTTC.

The gene calls are TRBV11-2 and TRBJ2-7; D not certain. The CDR3 extends over 13 amino acids. Trimming cost V 0 bases and J 3 bases, with 6 bases left between them. Germline CDR1 is SGHAT and CDR2 is FQNNGV. In DNA form, the CDR3 reads TGTGCCAGCAGCTTAGATGCAAGCTACGAGCAGTACTTC. It translates to CASSLDASYEQYF.

The rearrangement joins TRBV6-6 to TRBJ1-1, with 9 bases lining up with TRBD1. The CDR3 consists of 14 residues. CDR1 MNHNY and CDR2 SVGAGI come from the germline V gene (reference sequence). V shed 6 bases, J shed 11 bases, and the junction held 13 bases outside the gene matches. The CDR3 sequence: CASSHPGTGLPAFF. The DNA of the CDR3 is TGTGCCAGCAGCCACCCCGGGACAGGGCTCCCCGCTTTCTTT.

The J gene is TRBJ2-5, the V gene TRBV29-1; the D gene is possibly TRBD2 (5 bases). CDR1 and CDR2 (germline): SQVTM, ANQGSEA. Trimming removed 6 bases from V and 3 bases from J, with 14 bases in between. CDR3 length: 13 amino acids. The CDR3 region has the DNA TGCAGCGTCCTGTGGTTGAGGGAAGAGACCCAGTACTTC. Its protein is CSVLWLREETQYF.

A single count supports this clone. The chain couples TRBV6-6 to TRBJ1-1; D remains ambiguous. Germline V lookup: CDR1 MNHNY, CDR2 SVGAGI (reference sequence). Trimming pared 0 bases from V and 6 bases from J, leaving 5 bases between. This CDR3 comprises 12 residues. In nucleotides, the CDR3 is TGTGCCAGCAGTTACTCGCGGTCTGAAGCTTTCTTT. As protein: CASSYSRSEAFF.

The chain recombines TRBV29-1 with TRBJ1-2; 8 nucleotides align to TRBD1. This CDR3 region has 14 residues. Germline CDR1 reads SQVTM; CDR2 reads ANQGSEA. V lost 4 bases to trimming and J lost 1 base; unmatched junction nucleotides: 5. The CDR3 DNA is TGCAGCGTTGTAGGCGGACAGGGTAACTATGGCTACACCTTC. This gives the protein CSVVGGQGNYGYTF.

V gene TRBV7-6 combines with J gene TRBJ2-3; unclear D gene. CDR3 length: 13 residues. Germline-derived CDR1 and CDR2 are SGHVS and FNYEAQ. V was cut by 0 bases and J by 6 bases, with 7 bases left in between. This CDR3 is CASSLAGEDTQYF. As DNA, the CDR3 is TGTGCCAGCAGCTTAGCTGGCGAGGATACGCAGTATTTT.

The chain recombines TRBV6-1 with TRBJ2-3; possibly TRBD1 for D (5 bases). V lost 7 bases, J lost 6 bases, and 17 bases lay in between. Germline lookup yields CDR1 MNHNS and CDR2 SASEGT. This CDR3 has 14 amino acids. The CDR3 loop reads CASKSMVAGDTQYF. The CDR3 nucleotides read TGTGCCAGCAAAAGCATGGTAGCAGGGGATACGCAGTATTTT.

The gene calls are TRBV5-1 and TRBJ1-6; 9 bases fit TRBD1. From germline, CDR1 is SGHRS and CDR2 YFSETQ. The V gene end was trimmed by 5 bases and the J gene end by 11 bases; junction bases not matched to a gene: 8. This CDR3 is built from 14 residues. The DNA for the CDR3 is TGCGCCAGCAGGCCCGGGACAGGGCTGGCACCCCTCCACTTT. Translation gives CASRPGTGLAPLHF.

The rearrangement links TRBV7-6 to TRBJ2-2, with D perhaps TRBD1 (5 bases). Per the germline V gene, CDR1 is SGHVS and CDR2 is FNYEAQ. V was trimmed by 7 bases and J by 4 bases, leaving 13 bases between them. This CDR3 is built from 14 residues. CDR3 coding DNA: TGTGCCAGCACCGATACTCAGGGCACCGGGGAGCTGTTTTTT. This encodes CASTDTQGTGELFF.

Turning to this clone: A read error may account for a junction end that differs from germline. The chain uses TRBV4-1 and TRBJ2-5; 9 nucleotides agree with TRBD2. Per the germline V gene, CDR1 is MGHRA and CDR2 is YSYEKL. This CDR3 spans 16 amino acids. As DNA, the CDR3 is TGCGCCAGCAGCCAAGGGCTAGCGGGGTACCAAGAGGCCCAGTACTTC. It encodes CASSQGLAGYQEAQYF.

The chain combines TRBV5-1 with TRBJ1-2; no reliable D call. V was trimmed by 4 bases and J by 0 bases, leaving 7 bases between them. CDR3 length: 13 amino acids. Germline V CDR1 and CDR2: SGHRS, YFSETQ. Written as DNA, the CDR3 is TGCGCCAGCAGCACGGGAGCTAACTATGGCTACACCTTC. It codes for CASSTGANYGYTF. The full variable domain, with the rest looked up from reference TRBV5-1 and TRBJ1-2, is KAGVTQTPRYLIKTRGQQVTLSCSPISGHRSVSWYQQTPGQGLQFLFEYFSETQRNKGNFPGRFSGRQFSNSRSEMNVSTLELGDSALYLCASSTGANYGYTFGSGTRLTVV.

The rearrangement links TRBV6-1 to TRBJ1-1, with TRBD1 as a possible D gene (6 bases). Trimming stripped 6 bases from V and 4 bases from J, with 12 bases between. The germline V gene encodes CDR1 MNHNS and CDR2 SASEGT. This CDR3 has 13 residues. For the CDR3, the DNA is TGTGCCAGCAGGCAGGGGTTAGGCACTGAAGCTTTCTTT. Translation gives CASRQGLGTEAFF.

The rearrangement links TRBV4-3 to TRBJ2-7; D is possibly TRBD1 (6 bases). Germline loops: CDR1 LGHNA, CDR2 YSLEER. V gave up 0 bases and J gave up 2 bases, with 20 bases separating them. The CDR3 sequence is 18 residues long. This CDR3 is CASSQERDTPEIPYEQYF. CDR3 DNA: TGCGCCAGCAGCCAAGAAAGGGACACTCCTGAGATCCCCTACGAGCAGTACTTC.

The rearrangement joins TRBV11-2 to TRBJ2-1; D perhaps matches TRBD2 (5 bases). In germline, CDR1 is SGHAT, CDR2 FQNNGV. The CDR3 is 14 residues long. Trimming removed 3 bases at V and 8 bases at J, with 14 bases between. The CDR3 DNA follows: TGTGCCAGCAGCTTCACAATTTTAGCGTATGAGCAGTTCTTC. This codes for CASSFTILAYEQFF.

This chain joins TRBV7-8 and TRBJ2-2; D gene unclear. The germline V gene encodes CDR1 SGHVS and CDR2 FQNEAQ. There are 15 residues in the CDR3. Trimming left V 3 bases short and J 0 bases short, with 8 bases between. The CDR3 DNA reads as TGTGCCAGCAGCTTCCTGATCCCGAACACCGGGGAGCTGTTTTTT. It translates to CASSFLIPNTGELFF.

Only a few counts were recorded for this clone. J is TRBJ1-5 and V is TRBV7-2; maybe TRBD1 (5 bases). V was trimmed by 5 bases and J by 8 bases, leaving 19 bases between them. Germline V gene data show CDR1 as SGHTA and CDR2 as FQGNSA. This CDR3 has 15 residues. The CDR3 loop reads CASSPPGRGVEPQHF. CDR3 DNA sequence: TGTGCCAGCAGCCCACCGGGACGGGGCGTAGAGCCCCAGCATTTT. The full variable domain, its missing parts supplied by reference TRBV7-2 and TRBJ1-5, is GAGVSQSPSNKVTEKGKDVELRCDPISGHTALYWYRQSLGQGLEFLIYFQGNSAPDKSGLPSDRFSAERTGGSVSTLTIQRTQQEDSAVYLCASSPPGRGVEPQHFGDGTRLSIL.

The gene calls are TRBV5-1 and TRBJ2-1; TRBD2 agrees at 15 bases. Unmatched junction bases numbered 8, after V lost 4 bases and J lost 15 bases. The CDR3 contains 14 residues. Per germline, CDR1 SGHRS and CDR2 YFSETQ. The CDR3 DNA reads as TGCGCCAGCAGCCCGGGACTAGCGGGGGGAAAATCGTTCTTC. Translating gives CASSPGLAGGKSFF. The full variable domain, in which reference TRBV5-1 and TRBJ2-1 provide the parts outside the CDR3, is KAGVTQTPRYLIKTRGQQVTLSCSPISGHRSVSWYQQTPGQGLQFLFEYFSETQRNKGNFPGRFSGRQFSNSRSEMNVSTLELGDSALYLCASSPGLAGGKSFFGPGTRLTVL.

V is TRBV5-6 and J is TRBJ2-6, with D possibly matching TRBD1 (5 bases). With 2 bases removed from V and 1 base from J, the gap between germline ends came to 13 bases. The CDR3 extends over 17 amino acids. Germline V lookup: CDR1 SGHDT, CDR2 YYEEEE. CDR3 in DNA: TGTGCCAGCAGCTTAGGGGTTTTCAGGTCTGGGGCCAACGTCCTGACTTTC. Translated, it gives CASSLGVFRSGANVLTF.

J is TRBJ1-1 and V is TRBV4-1; 7 bases fit TRBD1. V was pared by 0 bases and J by 6 bases, with 10 bases of the junction left unmatched. This CDR3 comprises 16 residues. Germline V gives CDR1 MGHRA, CDR2 YSYEKL. CDR3 sequence: CASSQEIPQGGAEAFF. The CDR3 nucleotides read TGCGCCAGCAGCCAAGAAATCCCCCAGGGGGGAGCTGAAGCTTTCTTT.

The chain couples TRBV2 to TRBJ2-1; D is possibly TRBD1 (7 bases). Germline CDR1 SNHLY, CDR2 FYNNEI. There are 15 residues in the CDR3. V was shortened by 6 bases and J by 5 bases, with 17 bases between the two germline ends. CDR3 in DNA: TGTGCCAGCAGGGGGGGACAGATAAGGGACAATGAGCAGTTCTTC. Its translation: CASRGGQIRDNEQFF.

This chain joins TRBV19 and TRBJ1-3; tentative D call: TRBD1 (5 bases). CDR3 length: 12 residues. Germline assignment: CDR1 LNHDA and CDR2 SQIVND (reference sequence). The CDR3 sequence is CAAGISGNTIYF. CDR3 nucleotides: TGTGCGGCAGGGATCTCTGGAAACACCATATATTTT.

For this clone: One junction end does not reproduce the germline sequence, and a read error may be involved. The V call is TRBV2, the J call TRBJ1-5, with 7 bases identical to TRBD1. Germline CDR1 SNHLY, CDR2 FYNNEI. This CDR3 contains 14 residues. The DNA of the CDR3 is TGTGCCAGCAGCGTGACAGGGAGGAATCGGCCCCAGCATTTT. Translated: CASSVTGRNRPQHF.

This chain connects TRBV6-5 to TRBJ2-3; 7 bases align to TRBD1. The CDR3 contains 14 residues. The germline V gene encodes CDR1 MNHEY and CDR2 SVGAGI. J lost 0 bases, V lost 5 bases, and 2 bases had no gene match. As DNA, the CDR3 is TGTGCCAGCAGTGGGACAGCTAGCACAGATACGCAGTATTTT. Translated: CASSGTASTDTQYF.